Sequencing of this T cell receptor (beta chain) was carried out in a study of T cells after yellow fever vaccination. This clonotype was seen many times. The CDR3 is 15 residues long. The V gene lost 3 bases and the J gene lost 3 bases, with 15 bases spanning the gap. Germline values: CDR1 SGHRS, CDR2 YFSETQ. TCRdb processed the 5' RACE reads anew with MiXCR; each CDR3 protein has one entry. Altogether 500,000 to 650,000 distinct CDR3 sequences are present, approximately 16% being singletons, with the ten largest covering roughly a sixth. The chain carries TRBV5-1 and TRBJ2-5; the D is unclear. This receptor was taken from a man between 18 and 35 years old who received the YFV17D yellow fever vaccine. Sequenced material: PBMCs, taken more than 4 days after the first yellow fever vaccination. CDR3 region: CASSSGPETKETQYF. Written as DNA, the CDR3 is TGCGCCAGCAGCTCGGGCCCGGAGACAAAAGAGACCCAGTACTTC.